The TCR beta chain described here comes from a study of blood T cell repertoires in COVID-19. Overall study context: From the United States, Italy and Spain came samples of acute and convalescent COVID-19. T cells, B-cell-depleted T cells, or PBMCs provided the cDNA or gDNA that served as material.

The junction had 10 bases not matched to a gene; V was cut back by 5 bases and J by 6 bases. The germline gives CDR1 LNHDA, CDR2 SQIVND (reference sequence). The CDR3 loop spans 15 amino acids. In the source study's methods: It was from reference gene primer amplification that nucleated cell counts were estimated. The method was immunoSEQ multiplex PCR; TCRdb's version includes in-frame clones alone and lacks a portion of them. The D gene and trimming were derived from the DNA, and the V and J assignments and clone size from that table. The data contain about 180,000 clones, roughly 80% of them singletons.

Sequences were obtained from peripheral blood. This chain uses TRBV19 with TRBJ1-5, with 7 bases that match TRBD1. The sequence came from a human donor in a cohort sampled during active COVID-19. The CDR3 nucleotides are TGTGCCAGTAGTGCCCTGGACAGGACTCTTCAGCCCCAGCATTTT. This encodes CASSALDRTLQPQHF.